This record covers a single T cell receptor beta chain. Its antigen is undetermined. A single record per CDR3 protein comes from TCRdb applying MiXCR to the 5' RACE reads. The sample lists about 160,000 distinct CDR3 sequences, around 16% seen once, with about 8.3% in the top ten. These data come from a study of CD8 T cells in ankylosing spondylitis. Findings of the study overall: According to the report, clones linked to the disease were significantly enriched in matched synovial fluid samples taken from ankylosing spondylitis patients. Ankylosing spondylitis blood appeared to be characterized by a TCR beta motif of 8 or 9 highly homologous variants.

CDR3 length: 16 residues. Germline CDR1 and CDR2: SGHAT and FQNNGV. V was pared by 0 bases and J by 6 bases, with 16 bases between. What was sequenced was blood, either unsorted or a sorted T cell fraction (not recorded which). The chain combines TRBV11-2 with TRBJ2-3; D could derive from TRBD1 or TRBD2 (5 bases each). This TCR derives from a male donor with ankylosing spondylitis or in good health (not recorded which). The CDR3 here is CASSLDVAGPGDTQYF. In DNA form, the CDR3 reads TGTGCCAGCAGCTTAGATGTGGCGGGTCCAGGGGATACGCAGTATTTT.